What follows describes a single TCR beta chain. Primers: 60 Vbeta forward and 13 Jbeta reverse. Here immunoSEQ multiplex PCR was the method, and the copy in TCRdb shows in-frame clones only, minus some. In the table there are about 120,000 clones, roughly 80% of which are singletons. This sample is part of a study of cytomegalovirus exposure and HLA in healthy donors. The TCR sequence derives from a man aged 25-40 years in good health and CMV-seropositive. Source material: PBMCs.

This CDR3 is CASSQTRSFGETQYF. The CDR3 region has the DNA TGCGCCAGCAGCCAAACCCGCAGCTTCGGGGAGACCCAGTACTTC. V and J are TRBV4-3 and TRBJ2-5; D not certain. This CDR3 is 15 amino acids long. The ends were cut back, 2 bases at V and 5 bases at J, with 15 bases in the middle. From germline, CDR1 is LGHNA and CDR2 YSLEER.